The 27 T cell receptor beta chains reported below all come from one sample, sequenced in a study of cytomegalovirus exposure and HLA in healthy donors. The primer mix had 60 Vbeta and 13 Jbeta primers. The data were produced by immunoSEQ multiplex PCR, yet TCRdb's version contains in-frame clones alone and is incomplete. The repertoire holds 130,000 to 150,000 clones, with roughly 70% as singletons. The specimen was PBMCs. The receptors were sampled from a woman aged 40 to 50 in good health and CMV-seronegative.

DNA for the CDR3: TGCGCCAGCAGCCCGGAGACGGGTTACGGCTACACCTTC. Translation gives CASSPETGYGYTF. The gene calls are TRBV5-1 and TRBJ1-2; no firm D call. Germline CDR1 SGHRS, CDR2 YFSETQ. The CDR3 loop spans 13 amino acids. With 4 bases removed from V and 8 bases from J, the gap between germline ends came to 15 bases. Combining the CDR3 with reference TRBV5-1 and TRBJ1-2 gives the whole variable domain KAGVTQTPRYLIKTRGQQVTLSCSPISGHRSVSWYQQTPGQGLQFLFEYFSETQRNKGNFPGRFSGRQFSNSRSEMNVSTLELGDSALYLCASSPETGYGYTFGSGTRLTVV.

The CDR3 protein is CASSLAPGQGFYEKLFF. The CDR3 DNA follows: TGCGCCAGCAGCTTGGCTCCGGGACAGGGCTTTTATGAAAAACTGTTTTTT. The J gene is TRBJ1-4, the V gene TRBV5-1; 9 nucleotides agree with TRBD1. CDR3 length: 17 amino acids. Germline CDR1 and CDR2: SGHRS and YFSETQ. V lost 0 bases to trimming and J lost 6 bases; unmatched junction nucleotides: 9.

The chain is built from TRBV28 and TRBJ1-5, with 9 bases matching TRBD1. Germline V gene lookup returns CDR1 MDHEN and CDR2 SYDVKM. This CDR3 has 15 amino acids. V shed 3 bases and J 5 bases; nucleotides not matched to a gene: 5. In DNA form, the CDR3 reads TGTGCCAGCAGTTTGGACAGGGGTGCGGATCAGCCCCAGCATTTT. This encodes CASSLDRGADQPQHF.

V and J are TRBV4-2 and TRBJ2-7; maybe TRBD2 (5 bases). This CDR3 is built from 13 residues. CDR1 and CDR2 from the germline V gene are LGHNA and YNFKEQ. Trimming shortened V by 1 base and J by 3 bases, and 7 bases separated the two germline ends. The CDR3 bases are TGTGCCAGCAGCCAAGGACTAAGCTACGAGCAGTACTTC. Its protein is CASSQGLSYEQYF.

The rearrangement links TRBV9 to TRBJ2-1, with 7 nucleotides matching TRBD1. Trimming at V came to 3 bases and at J to 9 bases, leaving 12 bases not matched to a gene. From germline, CDR1 is SGDLS and CDR2 YYNGEE. This CDR3 contains 15 residues. The CDR3 spells CASSAPQGRIPEQFF. Written as DNA, the CDR3 is TGTGCCAGCAGCGCGCCACAGGGGAGAATCCCTGAGCAGTTCTTC.

The chain joins TRBV6-5 to TRBJ1-4; D is undetermined. CDR3 length equals 14 residues. Trimming removed 5 bases at V and 8 bases at J, with 15 bases between. Germline CDR1 reads MNHEY; CDR2 reads SVGAGI. CDR3 in DNA: TGTGCCAGCAGTGCTGATACACATTCCGAAAAACTGTTTTTT. It is translated as CASSADTHSEKLFF.

The chain has TRBV4-2 and TRBJ1-1, with D possibly TRBD1 on 5 matching bases. The CDR3 is 15 residues long. V was pared by 3 bases and J by 5 bases, with 16 bases between. Looked up from germline, CDR1 is LGHNA and CDR2 is YNFKEQ. Here the CDR3 DNA reads TGTGCCAGCAGCCAGGCAGGGTCCTTCGGAACTGAAGCTTTCTTT. Its translation is CASSQAGSFGTEAFF.

V gene TRBV5-1 combines with J gene TRBJ2-2; 9 bases are a match to TRBD1. Germline assignment: CDR1 SGHRS and CDR2 YFSETQ. The CDR3 has 16 residues. Trimming removed 4 bases from V and 2 bases from J; junction bases left unmatched: 6. CDR3 bases: TGCGCCAGCAGCCCCTGGACAGGGGTTAACACCGGGGAGCTGTTTTTT. It encodes CASSPWTGVNTGELFF. The full variable domain, completed using reference TRBV5-1 and TRBJ2-2, is KAGVTQTPRYLIKTRGQQVTLSCSPISGHRSVSWYQQTPGQGLQFLFEYFSETQRNKGNFPGRFSGRQFSNSRSEMNVSTLELGDSALYLCASSPWTGVNTGELFFGEGSRLTVL.

The rearrangement links TRBV2 to TRBJ2-5, with TRBD2 identical over 10 bases. Near its end, the DNA agrees better with TRBJ2-7, so the J call may be wrong. Germline CDR1 and CDR2: SNHLY and FYNNEI. This CDR3 has 15 residues. In nucleotides, the CDR3 is TGTGCCAGCAGTGAGGAAGCGGGAGGGACCTACGAGCAGTACTTC. Translating gives CASSEEAGGTYEQYF.

The J gene is TRBJ2-4, the V gene TRBV4-1; D possibly corresponds to TRBD1 (5 bases). Germline CDR1 MGHRA, CDR2 YSYEKL. V lost 1 base and J 8 bases, leaving 12 bases between the germline ends. The CDR3 sequence is 14 residues long. The CDR3 region has the DNA TGCGCCAGCAGCCAAGTGACAGTTAGGGACATTCAGTACTTC. It is translated as CASSQVTVRDIQYF.

The chain employs TRBV28 and TRBJ2-7, with D tentatively TRBD1 (5 bases). With 3 bases removed from V and 4 bases from J, the gap between germline ends came to 13 bases. CDR1 MDHEN and CDR2 SYDVKM come from the germline V gene. The CDR3 is 14 amino acids. The CDR3 DNA reads as TGTGCCAGCAGTTTCTCAGACAGAAAGTACGAGCAGTACTTC. Its protein is CASSFSDRKYEQYF.

The chain joins TRBV6-5 to TRBJ1-3; a possible D gene is TRBD1 (5 bases). The V and J ends lost 7 bases and 4 bases respectively, with 8 bases between them. Looked up from germline, CDR1 is MNHEY and CDR2 is SVGAGI. This CDR3 region has 12 residues. CDR3 sequence: CASTGFGNTIYF. The CDR3 DNA is TGTGCCAGCACAGGGTTCGGAAACACCATATATTTT.

The V call is TRBV7-9, the J call TRBJ2-3; 10 positions agree with TRBD2. Germline CDR1 reads SEHNR; CDR2 reads FQNEAQ (reference sequence). The CDR3 extends over 18 amino acids. V dropped 1 base and J dropped 2; count of bases not matched to a gene: 9. The CDR3 DNA sequence: TGTGCCAGCAGCTTAGAATTCTCACTAGCGGGGCTCACAGATACGCAGTATTTT. This encodes CASSLEFSLAGLTDTQYF.

This clone was counted a few times. The rearrangement uses TRBV4-1 and TRBJ2-7; 15 bases map to TRBD2. V gave up 4 bases and J gave up 0 bases; unmatched junction bases: 10. Germline-derived CDR1 and CDR2 are MGHRA and YSYEKL. CDR3 length: 19 amino acids. The CDR3, as DNA: TGCGCCAGCAGCCTCCCGGGACTAGCGGGGGGCCGGAGCTCCTACGAGCAGTACTTC. As protein: CASSLPGLAGGRSSYEQYF.

V gene TRBV6-6 combines with J gene TRBJ2-2; a weak D match, TRBD1 (6 bases). Germline loops: CDR1 MNHNY, CDR2 SVGAGI (reference sequence). The CDR3 is 14 amino acids. V lost 2 bases to trimming and J lost 6 bases, with 10 bases between them. CDR3 region: CASSYIGTPGELFF. The CDR3 DNA reads as TGTGCCAGCAGTTACATCGGGACACCCGGGGAGCTGTTTTTT.

The rearrangement uses TRBV14 and TRBJ2-1; perhaps TRBD1 as D (6 bases). Trimming shortened V by 2 bases and J by 0 bases, and 14 bases separated the two germline ends. The CDR3 covers 17 residues. Germline V gene sequence: CDR1 SGHDN, CDR2 FVKESK. The CDR3 coding sequence is TGTGCCAGCAGCCAAACAGGGTCCCGTAGCTCCTACAATGAGCAGTTCTTC. Amino acids: CASSQTGSRSSYNEQFF. Together with reference TRBV14 and TRBJ2-1, the CDR3 gives the full variable domain: EAGVTQFPSHSVIEKGQTVTLRCDPISGHDNLYWYRRVMGKEIKFLLHFVKESKQDESGMPNNRFLAERTGGTYSTLKVQPAELEDSGVYFCASSQTGSRSSYNEQFFGPGTRLTVL.

The CDR3: CASSSEAGGETQYF. The CDR3 bases are TGTGCCTCCTCCTCAGAAGCGGGGGGAGAGACCCAGTACTTC. The J gene is TRBJ2-5, the V gene TRBV30; 9 bases map to TRBD2. The CDR3 runs to 14 residues. V trimming: 7 bases; J trimming: 4 bases; junction bases outside the gene matches: 10. The V gene's germline CDR1 is GTSNPN and CDR2 SVGIG (reference sequence).

The rearrangement links TRBV11-2 to TRBJ2-7; D ambiguous. V was cut by 2 bases and J by 2 bases, with 10 bases left in between. The CDR3 extends over 14 amino acids. Germline CDR1 and CDR2: SGHAT and FQNNGV. The CDR3 sequence: CASSLSDGAYEQYF. The CDR3 region has the DNA TGTGCCAGCAGCTTATCTGACGGAGCCTACGAGCAGTACTTC.

This chain connects TRBV25-1 to TRBJ2-2, with D possibly matching TRBD2 (7 bases). Trimming removed 5 bases at V and 4 bases at J, with 20 bases between. The germline CDR1 and CDR2 sequences are MGHDK and SYGVNS. The length of the CDR3 is 17 residues. CDR3 bases: TGTGCCAGCAGTCTACCCCAGGGTAGGGGGGGCACCGGGGAGCTGTTTTTT. Its protein is CASSLPQGRGGTGELFF.

The V gene is TRBV2, the J gene TRBJ1-6, with D uncertain. Looked up from germline, CDR1 is SNHLY and CDR2 is FYNNEI. V lost 8 bases, J lost 4 bases, and 6 bases lay in between. CDR3 length: 12 residues. CDR3 nucleotides: TGTGCCAGCCGAGCTTATAATTCACCCCTCCACTTT. Its protein product is CASRAYNSPLHF.

This chain connects TRBV30 to TRBJ2-1; D gene ambiguous. V dropped 1 base and J dropped 9 bases, with 4 bases sitting between them. Germline assignment: CDR1 GTSNPN and CDR2 SVGIG (reference sequence). This CDR3 is 10 amino acids long. The CDR3 coding sequence is TGTGCCTGGAGTGCAGTTGAGCAGTTCTTC. Protein: CAWSAVEQFF.

The V gene is TRBV7-6, the J gene TRBJ2-3; 8 bases match TRBD2. J gave up 0 bases and V 1 base, and 15 bases lay outside the gene matches. The CDR3 length is 20 residues. Germline loops: CDR1 SGHVS, CDR2 FNYEAQ. The CDR3 region is CASSLVPYSGLAQSTDTQYF. The CDR3 DNA follows: TGTGCCAGCAGCTTAGTCCCGTACTCAGGACTAGCACAAAGCACAGATACGCAGTATTTT.

The chain is built from TRBV23-1 and TRBJ1-6, with D maybe TRBD1 (5 bases). TRBV23-1 is flagged as an ORF with uncertain function. The CDR3 consists of 13 residues. Trimming removed 11 bases at V and 10 bases at J, with 18 bases between. The CDR3 spells CAGKGGVRSPLHF. As DNA, the CDR3 is TGCGCCGGCAAAGGAGGGGTTAGGTCACCCCTCCACTTT.

V usage is TRBV28 and J usage is TRBJ1-1, with D unresolved. V shed 5 bases and J shed 4 bases, with 8 bases lying between them. Germline V lookup: CDR1 MDHEN, CDR2 SYDVKM. The CDR3 loop spans 12 amino acids. The CDR3 DNA sequence: TGTGCCAGCAGTACCCGGGGCACTGAAGCTTTCTTT. Its protein is CASSTRGTEAFF.

V and J are TRBV11-2 and TRBJ2-1, with 9 bases lining up with TRBD2. In germline, CDR1 is SGHAT, CDR2 FQNNGV. The CDR3 spans 16 residues. V lost 1 base, J lost 9 bases, and 10 bases stayed unmatched. The CDR3 loop reads CASSLGLAAGLVEQFF. CDR3 DNA: TGTGCCAGCAGCTTAGGACTAGCGGCAGGCCTCGTTGAGCAGTTCTTC. The full variable domain, its missing parts supplied by reference TRBV11-2 and TRBJ2-1, is EAGVAQSPRYKIIEKRQSVAFWCNPISGHATLYWYQQILGQGPKLLIQFQNNGVVDDSQLPKDRFSAERLKGVDSTLKIQPAKLEDSAVYLCASSLGLAAGLVEQFFGPGTRLTVL.

This clone came up once. One end of the junction does not line up with germline, which may come from a read error. The rearrangement links TRBV12-5 to TRBJ1-5, with a weak D call TRBD1 (5 bases). The CDR3 has 10 residues. From germline, CDR1 is LGHNT and CDR2 FRNRAP. Here the CDR3 reads CASGPQGRNF. The CDR3 DNA reads TGTGCTAGTGGCCCCCAGGGAAGAAATTTT.

The chain has TRBV6-1 and TRBJ1-4; tentative D call: TRBD1 (6 bases). Trimming removed 3 bases from V and 2 bases from J, with 13 bases in between. The CDR3 contains 16 residues. CDR1 and CDR2 (germline): MNHNS, SASEGT. For the CDR3, the DNA is TGTGCCAGCAGTGATGGCCACAGGGATACTAATGAAAAACTGTTTTTT. Translating it yields CASSDGHRDTNEKLFF.